A selection of T cell receptor beta chains follows, all from one sample in a study of T cell responses to AZD1222 COVID-19 vaccine. The protocol was immunoSEQ multiplex PCR, while the TCRdb copy is restricted to in-frame clones and leaves out a portion. The table has 200,000 or so clones, approximately 93% seen once. Sequenced here: peripheral blood, sampled 28 days after the second AZD1222 dose. The receptors shown here come from an adult who received the AZD1222 COVID-19 vaccine. The CDR3 runs from the conserved cysteine through the conserved F or W. The D gene is left open where the match is weak. Not every row has a clone size; where given, it reads once, few, many or a size class.

clone_size: NA; cdr3_length: 15; j_call: TRBJ1-4; d_call: NA; v_call: TRBV5-1; cdr3_nt: TGCGCCAGCAGCTTTCTGCGGGGGGCGGGGGAAAAACTGTTTTTT; cdr3_aa: CASSFLRGAGEKLFF
clone_size: NA; cdr3_length: 16; j_call: TRBJ2-6; d_call: TRBD2; v_call: TRBV27; cdr3_nt: TGTGCCAGCAGTTTATATGGGGAGGGTGGGGCCAACGTCCTGACTTTC; cdr3_aa: CASSLYGEGGANVLTF
clone_size: NA; cdr3_length: 16; j_call: TRBJ1-4; d_call: NA; v_call: TRBV28; cdr3_nt: TGTGCCAGCAGTTCGTACAGGAGAGCAACTAATGAAAAACTGTTTTTT; cdr3_aa: CASSSYRRATNEKLFF
clone_size: NA; cdr3_length: 14; j_call: TRBJ2-7; d_call: TRBD2; v_call: TRBV30; cdr3_nt: TGTGCCTGGAGTGTACTGAGCGGGAGTTACGAGCAGTACTTC; cdr3_aa: CAWSVLSGSYEQYF
clone_size: NA; cdr3_length: 13; j_call: TRBJ1-4; d_call: NA; v_call: TRBV12-3/TRBV12-4; cdr3_nt: TGTGCCAGCAGTTTCAATGTGAATGAAAAACTGTTTTTT; cdr3_aa: CASSFNVNEKLFF
clone_size: NA; cdr3_length: 13; j_call: TRBJ1-1; d_call: NA; v_call: TRBV5-6; cdr3_nt: TGTGCCAGCAGCTTGGCAGTGAACACTGAAGCTTTCTTT; cdr3_aa: CASSLAVNTEAFF
clone_size: NA; cdr3_length: 14; j_call: TRBJ2-3; d_call: NA; v_call: TRBV5-1; cdr3_nt: TGCGCCAGCAGCTGGGGGCGGTCAGGAGATACGCAGTATTTT; cdr3_aa: CASSWGRSGDTQYF
clone_size: once; cdr3_length: 13; j_call: TRBJ1-1; d_call: NA; v_call: TRBV9; cdr3_nt: TGTGCCAGCAGCGCTGTATTAAACACTGAAGCTTTCTTT; cdr3_aa: CASSAVLNTEAFF
clone_size: NA; cdr3_length: 15; j_call: TRBJ1-2; d_call: NA; v_call: TRBV19; cdr3_nt: TGTGCCAGTAGTATACTCGGTTGGGAGACGCGGGGCTACACCTTC; cdr3_aa: CASSILGWETRGYTF
clone_size: NA; cdr3_length: 13; j_call: TRBJ2-5; d_call: NA; v_call: TRBV29-1; cdr3_nt: TGCATCCTCTGGACTGTTCTAGGGGAGACCCAGTACTTC; cdr3_aa: CILWTVLGETQYF
clone_size: NA; cdr3_length: 16; j_call: TRBJ2-7; d_call: TRBD2; v_call: TRBV4-2; cdr3_nt: TGTGCCAGCAGCCAAGGACTAGCGGGGAAACTCTACGAGCAGTACTTC; cdr3_aa: CASSQGLAGKLYEQYF
clone_size: once; cdr3_length: 12; j_call: TRBJ2-1; d_call: TRBD2; v_call: TRBV6-2/TRBV6-3; cdr3_nt: TGTGCCAGCAGTTACCTAGCGGGGGAGCAGTTCTTC; cdr3_aa: CASSYLAGEQFF
clone_size: few; cdr3_length: 12; j_call: TRBJ2-7; d_call: TRBD2; v_call: TRBV19; cdr3_nt: TGTGCCAGCGGGACTAGCGGATACGAGCAGTACTTC; cdr3_aa: CASGTSGYEQYF
clone_size: NA; cdr3_length: 14; j_call: TRBJ1-2; d_call: NA; v_call: TRBV7-9; cdr3_nt: TGTGCCAGCAGCTTACTAGACAGCTCGACTGGCTACACCTTC; cdr3_aa: CASSLLDSSTGYTF
clone_size: once; cdr3_length: 15; j_call: TRBJ1-1; d_call: TRBD1; v_call: TRBV4-3; cdr3_nt: TGCGCCAGCAGCCAGGCCGGGACAGCGAACACTGAAGCTTTCTTT; cdr3_aa: CASSQAGTANTEAFF
clone_size: NA; cdr3_length: 15; j_call: TRBJ1-2; d_call: NA; v_call: TRBV5-4; cdr3_nt: TGTGCCAGCAGCTTGGGCCCGGGTGGGAACTATGGCTACACCTTC; cdr3_aa: CASSLGPGGNYGYTF
clone_size: NA; cdr3_length: 13; j_call: TRBJ1-2; d_call: TRBD1; v_call: TRBV2; cdr3_nt: TGTGCCAGCAACTTGGGACAGGGGGGTGGCTACACCTTC; cdr3_aa: CASNLGQGGGYTF
clone_size: NA; cdr3_length: 16; j_call: TRBJ2-5; d_call: NA; v_call: TRBV27; cdr3_nt: TGTGCCAGCAGTCACCTCACGGCCCCTCGGCAAGAGACCCAGTACTTC; cdr3_aa: CASSHLTAPRQETQYF
clone_size: NA; cdr3_length: 16; j_call: TRBJ1-4; d_call: TRBD1; v_call: TRBV9; cdr3_nt: TGTGCCAGCAGCGGCCGACAGGGGGCAGCTAATGAAAAACTGTTTTTT; cdr3_aa: CASSGRQGAANEKLFF
clone_size: NA; cdr3_length: 14; j_call: TRBJ2-1; d_call: TRBD1; v_call: TRBV2; cdr3_nt: TGTGCCAGTTATCCGGGACAGATTTCCCATGAGCAGTTCTTC; cdr3_aa: CASYPGQISHEQFF
clone_size: NA; cdr3_length: 13; j_call: TRBJ1-1; d_call: NA; v_call: TRBV19; cdr3_nt: TGTGCCAGTACCCTTTTTGGGGGCCCTGAAGCTTTCTTT; cdr3_aa: CASTLFGGPEAFF
clone_size: NA; cdr3_length: 11; j_call: TRBJ2-7; d_call: NA; v_call: TRBV28; cdr3_nt: TGTGCCAGCCGATCGCCCTACGAGCAGTACTTC; cdr3_aa: CASRSPYEQYF
clone_size: NA; cdr3_length: 14; j_call: TRBJ2-1; d_call: TRBD2; v_call: TRBV6-6; cdr3_nt: TGTGCCAGCAGTCGGACTAGCGGCTACAATGAGCAGTTCTTC; cdr3_aa: CASSRTSGYNEQFF
clone_size: NA; cdr3_length: 15; j_call: TRBJ1-6; d_call: NA; v_call: TRBV4-2; cdr3_nt: TGTGCCAGCAGCCAAGATGTCCAGGGGAGGCCACCCCTCCACTTT; cdr3_aa: CASSQDVQGRPPLHF
clone_size: NA; cdr3_length: 15; j_call: TRBJ1-2; d_call: TRBD1; v_call: TRBV2; cdr3_nt: TGTGCCAGCATCCGGGACAGGGGTGGGGACTATGGCTACACCTTC; cdr3_aa: CASIRDRGGDYGYTF
clone_size: NA; cdr3_length: 16; j_call: TRBJ2-2; d_call: NA; v_call: TRBV7-6; cdr3_nt: TGTGCCAGCAGCTTATCACCTTACTGGGACACCGGGGAGCTGTTTTTT; cdr3_aa: CASSLSPYWDTGELFF
clone_size: NA; cdr3_length: 14; j_call: TRBJ1-4; d_call: NA; v_call: TRBV30; cdr3_nt: TGTGCCTGGAGCGGGACGGACCTATTTGAAAAACTGTTTTTT; cdr3_aa: CAWSGTDLFEKLFF
clone_size: once; cdr3_length: 14; j_call: TRBJ1-5; d_call: NA; v_call: TRBV30; cdr3_nt: TGTGCCTGGAGTTATTCCCACATGGGGCAGCCCCAGCATTTT; cdr3_aa: CAWSYSHMGQPQHF
clone_size: NA; cdr3_length: 11; j_call: TRBJ2-3; d_call: NA; v_call: TRBV20-1; cdr3_nt: TGCAGTGCTAGTAGGGGAGATACGCAGTATTTT; cdr3_aa: CSASRGDTQYF
clone_size: NA; cdr3_length: 17; j_call: TRBJ1-4; d_call: NA; v_call: TRBV21-1; cdr3_nt: TGTGCCAGCAGCACACCTCTCGAGGGAGGGTCCGTTGAAAAACTGTTTTTT; cdr3_aa: CASSTPLEGGSVEKLFF
clone_size: NA; cdr3_length: 20; j_call: TRBJ2-3; d_call: TRBD2; v_call: TRBV6-2/TRBV6-3; cdr3_nt: TGTGCCAGCAGTTACTCGAGCTATTCACGACTAGCGGGGGGCACAGATACGCAGTATTTT; cdr3_aa: CASSYSSYSRLAGGTDTQYF
clone_size: NA; cdr3_length: 14; j_call: TRBJ1-1; d_call: TRBD1; v_call: TRBV3-1/TRBV3-2; cdr3_nt: TGTGCCAGCAGCCCCCATCGGGGACAGGCTGAAGCTTTCTTT; cdr3_aa: CASSPHRGQAEAFF
clone_size: NA; cdr3_length: 13; j_call: TRBJ1-2; d_call: TRBD1; v_call: TRBV2; cdr3_nt: TGTGCCAGCAGCGCAGGGGGTGGGTACGGCTACACCTTC; cdr3_aa: CASSAGGGYGYTF
clone_size: NA; cdr3_length: 18; j_call: TRBJ2-6; d_call: NA; v_call: TRBV15; cdr3_nt: TGTGCCACCAGCAGGCGCACTACCCCAGGGATCGGGGCCAACGTCCTGACTTTC; cdr3_aa: CATSRRTTPGIGANVLTF
clone_size: once; cdr3_length: 15; j_call: TRBJ1-3; d_call: TRBD1; v_call: TRBV11-2; cdr3_nt: TGTGCCAGCAGCTTCGCCGGGACAGGGGGAAACACCATATATTTT; cdr3_aa: CASSFAGTGGNTIYF
clone_size: NA; cdr3_length: 13; j_call: TRBJ1-2; d_call: TRBD1; v_call: TRBV28; cdr3_nt: TGTGCCAGCAAGACAGGGGAAAACTATGGCTACACCTTC; cdr3_aa: CASKTGENYGYTF
clone_size: once; cdr3_length: 13; j_call: TRBJ1-6; d_call: NA; v_call: TRBV7-9; cdr3_nt: TGTGCCAGCACCTGGGGAGGGGATTCACCCCTCCACTTT; cdr3_aa: CASTWGGDSPLHF
clone_size: NA; cdr3_length: 15; j_call: TRBJ1-6; d_call: TRBD1; v_call: TRBV4-1; cdr3_nt: TGCGCCAGCAGCCAAGGGGACAGGGCTAATTCACCCCTCCACTTT; cdr3_aa: CASSQGDRANSPLHF
clone_size: NA; cdr3_length: 14; j_call: TRBJ1-1; d_call: NA; v_call: TRBV19; cdr3_nt: TGTGCCAGTGGTCCCAGATTACTGAACACTGAAGCTTTCTTT; cdr3_aa: CASGPRLLNTEAFF
clone_size: NA; cdr3_length: 14; j_call: TRBJ1-1; d_call: NA; v_call: TRBV10-3; cdr3_nt: TGTGCCGGGCAGGACGGGGCCCAGGGCACTGAAGCTTTCTTT; cdr3_aa: CAGQDGAQGTEAFF
clone_size: once; cdr3_length: 17; j_call: TRBJ2-2; d_call: NA; v_call: TRBV7-2; cdr3_nt: TGTGCCAGCAGCTCGCCGGTGGCCGGGGCGAGAGGGGGGGAGCTGTTTTTT; cdr3_aa: CASSSPVAGARGGELFF